These T cell receptor beta chains were read from a single sample in a study of blood T cell repertoires in COVID-19. The assay was immunoSEQ multiplex PCR, and TCRdb's table has in-frame clones only and misses some. The sample contains fewer than 250,000 clones, around 86% of which appear only once. The sequenced sample consisted of peripheral blood. The receptors were gathered from a woman aged 55-70 years who had recovered from COVID-19. CDR3s include the opening cysteine and the closing phenylalanine or tryptophan. The D gene is left open where the match is weak. Rows may omit the clone size; those that give it use once, few, many or a size class.

abundance: NA; d_gene: TRBD2; j_gene: TRBJ2-1; v_gene: TRBV7-2; CDR3nt: TGTGCCAGCAGCTTAAGTATGGGCGGGGGGATCAATGAGCAGTTCTTC; CDR3aa: CASSLSMGGGINEQFF
abundance: NA; d_gene: TRBD2; j_gene: TRBJ2-2; v_gene: TRBV4-2; CDR3nt: TGTGCCAGCAGCCAAGATCTGGCTAGCGGGGCCAGCACCGGGGAGCTGTTTTTT; CDR3aa: CASSQDLASGASTGELFF
abundance: once; d_gene: NA; j_gene: TRBJ2-5; v_gene: TRBV4-3; CDR3nt: TGCGCCAGCAGCCAAGCGGGGAAGGGGGGGCGTCAAGAGACCCAGTACTTC; CDR3aa: CASSQAGKGGRQETQYF
abundance: NA; d_gene: NA; j_gene: TRBJ2-2; v_gene: TRBV5-6; CDR3nt: TGTGCCAGCAGCTTGTTCGGCGGGCCGCGAACCGGGGAGCTGTTTTTT; CDR3aa: CASSLFGGPRTGELFF
abundance: NA; d_gene: NA; j_gene: TRBJ2-3; v_gene: TRBV4-1; CDR3nt: TGCGCCAGCAGCCAAGACGGAGGTAGAACGTCGGGGGGCACAGATACGCAGTATTTT; CDR3aa: CASSQDGGRTSGGTDTQYF
abundance: NA; d_gene: NA; j_gene: TRBJ1-4; v_gene: TRBV4-1; CDR3nt: TGCGCCAGCAGCTCGAGGACTGGAATTGTTGCAACTAATGAAAAACTGTTTTTT; CDR3aa: CASSSRTGIVATNEKLFF
abundance: NA; d_gene: NA; j_gene: TRBJ1-2; v_gene: TRBV11-2; CDR3nt: TGTGCCAGCAGCTTAGGTGTGGCAGCCAACTATGGCTACACCTTT; CDR3aa: CASSLGVAANYGYTF
abundance: NA; d_gene: NA; j_gene: TRBJ2-7; v_gene: TRBV28; CDR3nt: TGTGCCAGCAGGCCCCCCCGGGGAATCTACGAGCAGTACTTC; CDR3aa: CASRPPRGIYEQYF
abundance: NA; d_gene: NA; j_gene: TRBJ2-7; v_gene: TRBV5-4; CDR3nt: TGTGCCAGCAGCTTGGCGTTAGGGGCCCTCTCCTACGAGCAGTACTTC; CDR3aa: CASSLALGALSYEQYF
abundance: NA; d_gene: TRBD1; j_gene: TRBJ1-1; v_gene: TRBV4-1; CDR3nt: TGCGCCAGCAGCCACAGGCGACAGGGGGCGCGAACTGAAGCTTTCTTT; CDR3aa: CASSHRRQGARTEAFF
abundance: few; d_gene: TRBD2; j_gene: TRBJ2-5; v_gene: TRBV29-1; CDR3nt: TGCAGCTTGGACCTAGACGGCGGGGGAGAGACCCAGTACTTC; CDR3aa: CSLDLDGGGETQYF
abundance: NA; d_gene: TRBD1; j_gene: TRBJ1-2; v_gene: TRBV19; CDR3nt: TGTGCCAGTAGTAACAGGGGGCGCGACTATGGCTACACCTTC; CDR3aa: CASSNRGRDYGYTF
abundance: NA; d_gene: TRBD1; j_gene: TRBJ1-6; v_gene: TRBV2; CDR3nt: TGTGCCATCAGTGGTTTGGGACAGGGGAATTCACCCCTCCACTTT; CDR3aa: CAISGLGQGNSPLHF
abundance: NA; d_gene: TRBD1; j_gene: TRBJ1-6; v_gene: TRBV4-1; CDR3nt: TGCGCCAGCAGCCAAGGACAGGGATATAATTCACCCCTCCACTTT; CDR3aa: CASSQGQGYNSPLHF
abundance: NA; d_gene: NA; j_gene: TRBJ2-5; v_gene: TRBV2; CDR3nt: TGTGCCAGCAGTCCCACAGGGTTTCAAGAGACCCAGTACTTC; CDR3aa: CASSPTGFQETQYF
abundance: NA; d_gene: NA; j_gene: TRBJ1-2; v_gene: TRBV7-9; CDR3nt: TGTGCCAGCAGCTTAGAACAGGGATGGGGCTACACCTTC; CDR3aa: CASSLEQGWGYTF
abundance: NA; d_gene: NA; j_gene: TRBJ1-4; v_gene: TRBV2; CDR3nt: TGTGCCAGCATGTTCCTTTATGATGAAAAACTGTTTTTT; CDR3aa: CASMFLYDEKLFF
abundance: NA; d_gene: NA; j_gene: TRBJ2-3; v_gene: TRBV9; CDR3nt: TGTGCCAGCAGCTCACAGGGTAGTCCGCAGTATTTT; CDR3aa: CASSSQGSPQYF
abundance: NA; d_gene: NA; j_gene: TRBJ2-6; v_gene: TRBV2; CDR3nt: TGTGCCAGCAGTGATGGAGTATGGGGAGGCTCTGGGGCCAACGTCCTGACTTTC; CDR3aa: CASSDGVWGGSGANVLTF
abundance: NA; d_gene: NA; j_gene: TRBJ1-1; v_gene: TRBV14; CDR3nt: TGTGCCAGCAGCATGGGTAGCTGGAGCACTGAAGCTTTCTTT; CDR3aa: CASSMGSWSTEAFF
abundance: NA; d_gene: NA; j_gene: TRBJ2-7; v_gene: TRBV2; CDR3nt: TGTGCCAGCAGTGAAGTAGGTGGAGGCGAGCAGTACTTC; CDR3aa: CASSEVGGGEQYF
abundance: NA; d_gene: NA; j_gene: TRBJ1-1; v_gene: TRBV6-2/TRBV6-3; CDR3nt: TGTGCCAGCAGTTCTGCCGGGGCTGAAGCTTTCTTT; CDR3aa: CASSSAGAEAFF
abundance: NA; d_gene: TRBD2; j_gene: TRBJ2-3; v_gene: TRBV5-1; CDR3nt: TGCGCCAGCAGCTTGGAGGGGACTAGCGGGGGCACAGATACGCAGTATTTT; CDR3aa: CASSLEGTSGGTDTQYF
abundance: NA; d_gene: NA; j_gene: TRBJ1-6; v_gene: TRBV2; CDR3nt: TGTGCCAGCAGTGAATGGGGGCAGGGTTTATCACCCCTCCACTTT; CDR3aa: CASSEWGQGLSPLHF
abundance: once; d_gene: TRBD1; j_gene: TRBJ2-7; v_gene: TRBV6-1; CDR3nt: TGTGCCAGCAGCGAAGACAGGGGGTTAGGCGAGCAGTACTTC; CDR3aa: CASSEDRGLGEQYF
abundance: NA; d_gene: TRBD2; j_gene: TRBJ2-1; v_gene: TRBV7-2; CDR3nt: TGTGCCAGCAGTCCTAGCGGGGGGTACAATGAGCAGTTCTTC; CDR3aa: CASSPSGGYNEQFF
abundance: NA; d_gene: TRBD2; j_gene: TRBJ2-1; v_gene: TRBV18; CDR3nt: TGTGCCAGCTCACCACCGATAGCGGGGGGGTACAATGAGCAGTTCTTC; CDR3aa: CASSPPIAGGYNEQFF
abundance: NA; d_gene: NA; j_gene: TRBJ1-1; v_gene: TRBV14; CDR3nt: TGTGCCAGCAGCCTCGGTTTGGACACTGAAGCTTTCTTT; CDR3aa: CASSLGLDTEAFF
abundance: NA; d_gene: NA; j_gene: TRBJ2-5; v_gene: TRBV28; CDR3nt: TGTGCCAGCAGTCCTCCAGCGGCCGCGGGGGAGACCCAGTACTTC; CDR3aa: CASSPPAAAGETQYF